This is a list of T cell receptor beta chains from one sample in a study of post-analysis software for immune sequencing data. Via MiXCR, TCRdb re-called the PCR reads, giving one row per CDR3 protein. The sample has roughly 800,000 distinct CDR3 sequences, approximately 44% seen once; the top ten hold approximately 4.4%. Material for sequencing was blood. Every receptor here comes from a girl aged 10-17 years with multiple sclerosis. Each CDR3 is given with its conserved first and last residue. D genes are given only for firm matches. Clone size appears in some rows only: once, few, many, or a class for an expanded clone.

D,V,size,J,CDR3,DNA
TRBD2,TRBV12-3/TRBV12-4,-,TRBJ2-1,CASIQGLAGALSYNEQFF,TGTGCCAGCATTCAGGGGCTAGCGGGAGCCCTCTCCTACAATGAGCAGTTCTTC
TRBD1,TRBV27,few,TRBJ2-7,CASSWTGSPFSYEQYF,TGTGCCAGCAGTTGGACAGGGAGCCCCTTCTCCTACGAGCAGTACTTC
TRBD2,TRBV9,-,TRBJ2-1,CASTLAGDSYNEQFF,TGTGCCAGCACCCTAGCGGGAGACTCCTACAATGAGCAGTTCTTC
TRBD1,TRBV29-1,few,TRBJ1-2,CSVNTGDYGYTF,TGCAGCGTGAATACAGGGGACTATGGCTACACCTTC
-,TRBV20-1,-,TRBJ2-1,CSANRGWDEQFF,TGCAGTGCTAATAGGGGTTGGGATGAGCAGTTCTTC
TRBD1,TRBV15,-,TRBJ2-7,CATSVDRGLYEQYF,TGTGCCACCAGCGTAGACAGGGGGCTCTACGAGCAGTACTTC
-,TRBV7-3,-,TRBJ1-5,CASSPPGLPQGQPQHF,TGTGCCAGCAGCCCCCCGGGGCTCCCCCAGGGTCAGCCCCAGCATTTT
TRBD2,TRBV20-1,few,TRBJ2-3,CSAQDWSGGSTDTQYF,TGCAGTGCTCAAGACTGGTCGGGAGGCTCGACAGATACGCAGTATTTT
-,TRBV5-1,-,TRBJ2-6,CASSLAGIGANVLTF,TGCGCCAGCAGCTTGGCAGGGATTGGGGCCAACGTCCTGACTTTC
TRBD1,TRBV5-5,-,TRBJ1-2,CASSRGRPGTGGYGYTF,TGTGCCAGCAGCCGAGGGCGACCCGGGACAGGGGGGTATGGCTACACCTTC
-,TRBV4-1,few,TRBJ2-7,CASSLRGGREGAYEQYF,TGCGCCAGCAGCCTCAGAGGGGGAAGGGAAGGGGCGTACGAGCAGTACTTC
TRBD1,TRBV11-2,once,TRBJ1-1,CASSKDRGGANTEAFF,TGTGCCAGCAGCAAAGACAGGGGGGGAGCGAACACTGAAGCTTTCTTT
TRBD1,TRBV12-3/TRBV12-4,few,TRBJ1-2,CASSLAQGASGYTF,TGTGCCAGCAGTTTGGCCCAGGGGGCAAGCGGCTACACCTTC
TRBD2,TRBV10-1,few,TRBJ2-1,CASSELPGLGPNEQFF,TGCGCCAGCAGTGAGTTGCCGGGACTAGGACCCAATGAGCAGTTCTTC
TRBD2,TRBV29-1,-,TRBJ2-1,CSARGGTGGPDEQFF,TGCAGCGCGAGGGGCGGGACGGGAGGACCGGATGAGCAGTTCTTC
TRBD1,TRBV11-2,once,TRBJ1-1,CASSLTGQGNAEAFF,TGTGCCAGCAGCCTCACGGGACAGGGGAACGCTGAAGCTTTCTTT
-,TRBV7-9,few,TRBJ2-5,CASSSSQYQETQYF,TGTGCCAGCAGCTCTTCTCAGTACCAGGAGACCCAGTACTTC
-,TRBV7-2,few,TRBJ2-3,CASSLPPTDTQYF,TGTGCCAGCAGCTTACCCCCCACAGATACGCAGTATTTT
-,TRBV6-6,-,TRBJ2-7,CASSRSTGSSYEQYF,TGTGCCAGCAGTCGGTCGACAGGCAGCTCCTACGAGCAGTACTTC
TRBD2,TRBV5-1,once,TRBJ2-2,CASSLALAGGRANTGELFF,TGCGCCAGCAGCTTGGCCCTCGCCGGCGGGAGGGCCAACACCGGGGAGCTGTTTTTT
-,TRBV20-1,few,TRBJ1-1,CSAQAFGGDTEAFF,TGCAGTGCCCAGGCGTTCGGGGGCGACACTGAAGCTTTCTTT
TRBD2,TRBV10-3,-,TRBJ2-7,CAISGTSGSSSLEQYF,TGTGCCATCAGTGGGACTAGCGGGAGTTCTTCCCTCGAGCAGTACTTC
-,TRBV10-3,-,TRBJ2-5,CAISESDRLLETQYF,TGTGCCATCAGTGAGTCGGATCGCCTACTCGAGACCCAGTACTTC
-,TRBV6-2/TRBV6-3,-,TRBJ2-7,CASSRDREAYEQYF,TGTGCCAGCAGCCGCGACAGGGAGGCCTACGAGCAGTACTTC
-,TRBV7-9,-,TRBJ2-5,CASRRGSNEQYF,TGTGCCAGCCGACGTGGGAGCAATGAGCAGTACTTC
TRBD1,TRBV5-1,-,TRBJ2-5,CASSLEAGGEETQYF,TGCGCCAGCAGCTTGGAGGCAGGGGGCGAGGAGACCCAGTACTTC
-,TRBV28,-,TRBJ2-7,CASSSYLNLAVISYEQYF,TGTGCCAGCAGTTCGTACCTCAACCTAGCAGTGATCTCCTACGAGCAGTACTTC
-,TRBV21-1,-,TRBJ2-7,CASSKFGGQGSYEQYF,TGTGCCAGCAGCAAATTTGGGGGACAGGGCTCCTACGAGCAGTACTTC
TRBD2,TRBV10-3,-,TRBJ2-7,CAIREAGAGYEQYF,TGTGCCATCAGGGAGGCGGGAGCTGGTTACGAGCAGTACTTC
TRBD1,TRBV20-1,-,TRBJ2-1,CSASDPGQPYNEQFF,TGCAGTGCTAGTGATCCGGGACAGCCTTACAATGAGCAGTTCTTC
TRBD2,TRBV28,-,TRBJ2-3,CASQTSGPSRDTQYF,TGTGCCAGCCAGACTAGCGGGCCGTCCCGAGATACGCAGTATTTT
-,TRBV20-1,-,TRBJ1-5,CSARDRTERGQPQHF,TGCAGTGCTAGAGATCGGACCGAAAGGGGTCAGCCCCAGCATTTT
TRBD2,TRBV7-2,-,TRBJ2-1,CASSSLAGPYNEQFF,TGTGCCAGCAGCTCACTAGCGGGGCCCTACAATGAGCAGTTCTTC
TRBD2,TRBV20-1,-,TRBJ2-1,CSARDREGDYNEQFF,TGCAGTGCTAGAGACCGGGAGGGTGACTACAATGAGCAGTTCTTC
TRBD1,TRBV12-3/TRBV12-4,-,TRBJ1-4,CASSSPGQGPNNEKLFF,TGTGCCAGCAGCAGCCCGGGACAGGGACCCAACAATGAAAAACTGTTTTTT
-,TRBV20-1,-,TRBJ2-3,CSARMDTQYF,TGCAGTGCTAGAATGGATACGCAGTATTTT
TRBD2,TRBV15,-,TRBJ2-3,CATSRDLSGRAFTDTQYF,TGTGCCACCAGCAGAGACCTTAGCGGGAGGGCCTTCACAGATACGCAGTATTTT
-,TRBV7-9,once,TRBJ1-1,CASSLVGVLRGTEAFF,TGTGCCAGCAGCTTAGTCGGGGTCCTCCGGGGCACTGAAGCTTTCTTT
-,TRBV6-1,-,TRBJ2-7,CASSDTGLYEQYF,TGTGCCAGCAGTGACACAGGATTATACGAGCAGTACTTC
TRBD2,TRBV28,-,TRBJ2-7,CASNAGGVTYEQYF,TGTGCCAGCAACGCGGGGGGAGTAACCTACGAGCAGTACTTC
-,TRBV7-9,few,TRBJ2-7,CASSLPGRGFYEQYF,TGTGCCAGCAGCTTACCAGGGAGGGGGTTTTACGAGCAGTACTTC
-,TRBV6-5,few,TRBJ2-1,CASSYNPGVSHEQFF,TGTGCCAGCAGTTACAATCCGGGAGTATCCCATGAGCAGTTCTTC
-,TRBV4-1,-,TRBJ1-5,CASSLSEEGAQPQHF,TGCGCCAGCAGCCTCAGCGAGGAAGGGGCTCAGCCCCAGCATTTT
TRBD1,TRBV6-9,-,TRBJ1-2,CASQEEGADWSYGYTF,TGTGCCAGCCAGGAGGAGGGGGCGGATTGGAGCTATGGCTACACCTTC
TRBD2,TRBV27,few,TRBJ2-1,CASSTRTSGRASRGNEQFF,TGTGCCAGCAGTACCCGGACTAGCGGGAGGGCCAGCAGGGGTAATGAGCAGTTCTTC
-,TRBV2,-,TRBJ1-4,CASRNRATNEKLFF,TGTGCCAGCAGGAACAGGGCAACTAATGAAAAACTGTTTTTT
TRBD2,TRBV12-3/TRBV12-4,-,TRBJ2-5,CASSLANSGRGETQYF,TGTGCCAGCAGTTTAGCGAACAGCGGGAGGGGAGAGACCCAGTACTTC
-,TRBV7-9,once,TRBJ2-1,CASSLFPPGGEQFF,TGTGCCAGCAGCTTATTCCCCCCCGGGGGTGAGCAGTTCTTC
TRBD1,TRBV28,-,TRBJ1-2,CASSLGGRGLYGYTF,TGTGCCAGCAGTTTAGGTGGCAGGGGGCTCTATGGCTACACCTTC